The next 4 T cell receptor beta chains were all read from a single sample in a study of T cell clonality in common variable immunodeficiency. TCRdb's table, derived via immunoSEQ multiplex PCR, lists solely in-frame clones and lacks some. This sample comprises tens of thousands of clones, none seen once only. Sequenced material: peripheral blood mononuclear cells. The receptors stem from a person aged 18-70 years in good health.

At least ten counts were recorded for this clone. The CDR3 goes on 3 residues after the read ends, and that part is filled in from the germline J gene. V and J are TRBV10-3 and TRBJ2-3; D not certain. CDR1 ENHRY and CDR2 SYGVKD come from the germline V gene. With 2 bases removed from V and 2 bases from J, the gap between germline ends came to 14 bases. The CDR3 is 16 amino acids. The CDR3 region is CAISETLTAYTDTQYF. The covered CDR3 bases are TGTGCCATCAGTGAGACATTGACTGCTTACACAGATACG.

This clone was detected ten times or more. Incomplete CDR3 DNA: TGCAGCGTTCAAAGGACAGGAACCTACGAG. Translating it yields CSVQRTGTYE. The entire CDR3 sequence reads CSVQRTGTYEQYF. V and J are TRBV29-1 and TRBJ2-7; 7 bases are a match to TRBD1. Read data end 3 residues before the CDR3 end; the end is taken from the germline J gene. J was trimmed by 2 bases and V by 5 bases; bases with no gene match: 6. CDR3 length: 13 amino acids. From germline, CDR1 is SQVTM and CDR2 ANQGSEA.

This clone showed up many times. The CDR3 DNA, read in part, is TGCAGTGCCATCGAGGGCGGGGATCCAAAA. It yields the protein CSAIEGGDPK. The whole CDR3 protein is CSAIEGGDPKAFF. The chain employs TRBV20-1 and TRBJ1-1; D remains ambiguous. The read gets to within 3 residues of the CDR3 end, and the germline J gene fills in the rest. CDR1 and CDR2 (germline): DFQATT, SNEGSKA (reference sequence). The CDR3 covers 13 residues.

This clone has more than one count but fewer than ten. The CDR3 extends 3 residues past the end of the read, so its final part is completed from the germline J gene. This chain joins TRBV2 and TRBJ2-2; 13 nucleotides line up with TRBD2. The CDR3 consists of 16 residues. V trimming: 5 bases; J trimming: 6 bases; junction bases outside the gene matches: 6. Per the germline V gene, CDR1 is SNHLY and CDR2 is FYNNEI. Partial CDR3 DNA: TGTGCCAGCAGTTCCGGACTAGCGGGAGCCTCCGGGGAG. As protein: CASSSGLAGASGE. The entire CDR3 sequence reads CASSSGLAGASGELFF.